These 27 T cell receptor beta chains share one sample of origin, sequenced in a study of radiotherapy plus CTLA-4 blockade in lung cancer. Libraries were prepared by immunoSEQ multiplex PCR; TCRdb keeps only in-frame clonotypes and omits some of them. The sample holds approximately 85,000 clones, around 86% seen once. Specimen: peripheral blood, collected from a patient treated with radiotherapy plus ipilimumab. The receptors stem from a human donor with non-small cell lung cancer that progressed on radiotherapy plus ipilimumab.

The chain joins TRBV18 to TRBJ1-1; D unclear. V was cut by 2 bases and J by 8 bases, with 12 bases left in between. CDR1 KGHSH and CDR2 LQKENI come from the germline V gene. The CDR3 contains 13 residues. CDR3 in amino acids: CASSPRQIAEAFF. CDR3 DNA: TGTGCCAGCTCACCAAGGCAGATTGCCGAAGCTTTCTTT. The whole variable domain, filled in from reference TRBV18 and TRBJ1-1, reads NAGVMQNPRHLVRRRGQEARLRCSPMKGHSHVYWYRQLPEEGLKFMVYLQKENIIDESGMPKERFSAEFPKEGPSILRIQQVVRGDSAAYFCASSPRQIAEAFFGQGTRLTVV.

The V call is TRBV21-1, the J call TRBJ1-5. TRBV21-1 corresponds to a pseudogene. The CDR3 is made up of 12 amino acids. CDR3 coding DNA: TGTGCCAGCAGCAACCCGAAGCAGCCCCAGCATTTT. Translating it yields CASSNPKQPQHF.

The chain combines TRBV7-2 with TRBJ2-1; 10 bases match TRBD2. V trimming: 2 bases; J trimming: 0 bases; junction bases outside the gene matches: 7. This CDR3 has 18 amino acids. Germline CDR1 SGHTA, CDR2 FQGNSA. The CDR3 DNA reads TGTGCCAGCAGCTTACCGAGCGGGAGGGCCGACTCCTACAATGAGCAGTTCTTC. Its translation: CASSLPSGRADSYNEQFF.

This clone was found a few times. The gene calls are TRBV21-1 and TRBJ1-2. TRBV21-1 is a pseudogene. The CDR3 length is 14 residues. CDR3: CASSHERQVYGYTF. CDR3 in DNA: TGTGCCAGCAGCCACGAGCGGCAAGTCTATGGCTACACCTTC.

The chain couples TRBV11-1 to TRBJ2-7; no firm D call. This CDR3 comprises 14 residues. Germline-derived CDR1 and CDR2 are SGHAT and FQDESV (reference sequence). Trimming stripped 1 base from V and 6 bases from J, with 13 bases between. The chain's CDR3 is CASSLDLGSVEQYF. As DNA, the CDR3 is TGTGCCAGCAGCTTAGATCTGGGATCGGTCGAGCAGTACTTC.

The rearrangement joins TRBV4-2 to TRBJ2-2; TRBD2 aligns across 8 bases. The germline V gene encodes CDR1 LGHNA and CDR2 YNFKEQ. The CDR3 covers 15 residues. V lost 4 bases, J lost 3 bases, and 4 bases stayed unmatched. The CDR3 region is CASSRTSSYTGELFF. CDR3 nucleotide sequence: TGTGCCAGCAGCCGGACTAGCAGTTACACCGGGGAGCTGTTTTTT.

The rearrangement uses TRBV6-5 and TRBJ1-4; TRBD1 agrees at 10 bases. This CDR3 comprises 14 residues. Per the germline V gene, CDR1 is MNHEY and CDR2 is SVGAGI. The trim removed 5 bases at V and 7 bases at J, leaving 4 bases unmatched. Written as DNA, the CDR3 is TGTGCCAGCAGTAGGGACAGGGGTAGTGAAAAACTGTTTTTT. Its protein product is CASSRDRGSEKLFF.

The CDR3 loop reads CASSLATGGSYNEQFF. CDR3 DNA sequence: TGTGCCAGCAGCTTAGCCACAGGGGGGTCCTACAATGAGCAGTTCTTC. The V and J genes are TRBV7-6 and TRBJ2-1; 8 nucleotides agree with TRBD1. CDR3 length: 16 residues. V lost 0 bases to trimming and J lost 1 base; unmatched junction nucleotides: 2. Germline V gene data show CDR1 as SGHVS and CDR2 as FNYEAQ.

This clone was observed a single time. V gene TRBV4-1 combines with J gene TRBJ2-7, with TRBD1 as a possible D gene (5 bases). The CDR3 runs 14 residues. The V gene's germline CDR1 is MGHRA and CDR2 YSYEKL. V lost 1 base, J lost 5 bases, and 12 bases lay in between. In nucleotides, the CDR3 is TGCGCCAGCAGCCAAGGACAGAGTATCAACGAGCAGTACTTC. It is translated as CASSQGQSINEQYF.

The V call is TRBV6-6, the J call TRBJ2-7, with 9 bases that match TRBD1. The germline V gene has CDR1 MNHNY and CDR2 SVGAGI (reference sequence). CDR3 length equals 13 residues. The V and J ends lost 10 bases and 2 bases, in that order; junction bases with no gene match: 6. The DNA of the CDR3 is TGTGCCACCGCGACAGGGGGTACCTACGAGCAGTACTTC. As protein: CATATGGTYEQYF.

The chain employs TRBV7-9 and TRBJ1-2, with a tentative D call TRBD1 (6 bases). Germline lookup yields CDR1 SEHNR and CDR2 FQNEAQ (reference sequence). Trimming took off 4 bases at V and 6 bases at J, with 18 bases between the two ends. This CDR3 region has 15 residues. CDR3: CASSSRETGYHGYTF. Written as DNA, the CDR3 is TGTGCCAGCAGCTCCCGGGAAACAGGGTACCATGGCTACACCTTC. Together with reference TRBV7-9 and TRBJ1-2, the CDR3 gives the full variable domain: DTGVSQNPRHKITKRGQNVTFRCDPISEHNRLYWYRQTLGQGPEFLTYFQNEAQLEKSRLLSDRFSAERPKGSFSTLEIQRTEQGDSAMYLCASSSRETGYHGYTFGSGTRLTVV.

This chain uses TRBV7-2 with TRBJ2-1, with 14 bases fitting TRBD2. With V trimmed by 1 base and J by 11 bases, 7 bases remained unmatched. CDR1 SGHTA and CDR2 FQGNSA come from the germline V gene. CDR3 length: 16 residues. For the CDR3, the DNA is TGTGCCAGCAGCTTAGGAACGGGACTAGCGGGGGTTAAGCAGTTCTTC. Protein: CASSLGTGLAGVKQFF.

The rearrangement links TRBV11-3 to TRBJ2-7; D is tentatively TRBD1 or TRBD2 (6 bases each). Germline CDR1 is SGHNT and CDR2 is YENEEA. The CDR3 covers 14 residues. V dropped 1 base and J dropped 5 bases, with 12 bases sitting between them. CDR3 residues: CASSLGGGLDEQYF. The CDR3 nucleotides read TGTGCCAGCAGCTTAGGAGGGGGGCTCGACGAGCAGTACTTC.

V usage is TRBV5-1 and J usage is TRBJ2-1; 9 bases fit TRBD2. The V segment lost 3 bases and the J segment 4 bases; nucleotides outside the gene matches: 5. The germline gives CDR1 SGHRS, CDR2 YFSETQ. CDR3 length: 15 amino acids. CDR3 region: CASSSTSGTYNEQFF. CDR3 sequence (DNA): TGCGCCAGCAGCTCGACTAGCGGCACTTACAATGAGCAGTTCTTC.

The chain is built from TRBV15 and TRBJ2-7; TRBD2 aligns across 15 bases. This CDR3 is 19 amino acids long. V shed 5 bases, J shed 0 bases, and the junction held 11 bases outside the gene matches. Germline assignment: CDR1 LNHNV and CDR2 YYDKDF (reference sequence). DNA for the CDR3: TGTGCCACCAGCGGATCGGGGACTAGCGGGAGGCTCAGCTCCTACGAGCAGTACTTC. Protein product: CATSGSGTSGRLSSYEQYF.

The CDR3: CATSAETGAVNQPQHF. The CDR3, as DNA: TGTGCCACCAGCGCTGAAACCGGGGCAGTCAATCAGCCCCAGCATTTT. This chain links TRBV15 with TRBJ1-5, with TRBD1 as a possible D gene (5 bases). The germline CDR1 and CDR2 sequences are LNHNV and YYDKDF (reference sequence). V lost 5 bases and J 3 bases, leaving 17 bases between the germline ends. This CDR3 spans 16 amino acids.

The chain is built from TRBV2 and TRBJ2-5; TRBD1 aligns across 7 bases. The CDR3 contains 13 residues. Unmatched junction bases numbered 7, after V lost 11 bases and J lost 1 base. The germline V gene has CDR1 SNHLY and CDR2 FYNNEI. CDR3 sequence (DNA): TGTGCCGGACAGGCAGTTTTCCAAGAGACCCAGTACTTC. It translates to CAGQAVFQETQYF.

The rearrangement uses TRBV30 and TRBJ2-3; D not certain. Trimming stripped 0 bases from V and 4 bases from J, with 8 bases between. This CDR3 comprises 13 residues. Germline V lookup: CDR1 GTSNPN, CDR2 SVGIG (reference sequence). In nucleotides, the CDR3 is TGTGCCTGGAGTGTAACTGGCGCAGATACGCAGTATTTT. Residues: CAWSVTGADTQYF.

This chain uses TRBV14 with TRBJ2-5; D not resolved. The CDR3 runs to 14 residues. V gave up 3 bases and J gave up 4 bases, with 12 bases separating them. Germline CDR1 is SGHDN and CDR2 is FVKESK. The CDR3 DNA sequence: TGTGCCAGCAGCCACCCGGTCGAGGTAGAGACCCAGTACTTC. Its translation is CASSHPVEVETQYF.

The CDR3 sequence: CASSVENANYGYTF. In nucleotides, the CDR3 is TGTGCCAGCAGCGTAGAAAACGCAAACTATGGCTACACCTTC. The genes are TRBV9 and TRBJ1-2, with D unresolved. The V end was cut by 0 bases, the J end by 2 bases, with 8 bases between. Per the germline V gene, CDR1 is SGDLS and CDR2 is YYNGEE. The CDR3 extends over 14 amino acids.

Ten or more counts support this clone. The J gene is TRBJ2-7, the V gene TRBV19; D gene unclear. The CDR3 spans 13 residues. The V gene lost 6 bases and the J gene lost 1 base, with 10 bases spanning the gap. The germline CDR1 and CDR2 sequences are LNHDA and SQIVND (reference sequence). The CDR3 DNA reads TGTGCCAGTAGATTTCGCGCTTCCTACGAGCAGTACTTC. Amino acid sequence: CASRFRASYEQYF.

Sample share makes this clone medium-sized. The CDR3 is CASSPRTSGAYEQYF. The CDR3 bases are TGTGCCAGCTCACCCCGGACTAGCGGAGCCTACGAGCAGTACTTC. V usage is TRBV18 and J usage is TRBJ2-7; TRBD2 matches 10 bases. V shed 3 bases, J shed 2 bases, and the junction held 4 bases outside the gene matches. The CDR3 sequence is 15 residues long. Germline CDR1 reads KGHSH; CDR2 reads LQKENI.

This chain connects TRBV27 to TRBJ2-4, with D hard to call. This CDR3 region has 15 residues. V was clipped by 5 bases and J by 0 bases, with 11 bases between them. Germline V gene data show CDR1 as MNHEY and CDR2 as SMNVEV (reference sequence). The CDR3 DNA reads TGTGCCAGCAGTCTTAGATGGTCAGCCAAAAACATTCAGTACTTC. Amino acid sequence: CASSLRWSAKNIQYF.

This clone is a singleton in its sample. The chain couples TRBV7-2 to TRBJ2-2, with a possible D match to TRBD1 (6 bases). The CDR3 is 15 amino acids. CDR1 is SGHTA and CDR2 is FQGNSA in the germline V gene. Trimming removed 3 bases from V and 6 bases from J, with 14 bases in between. The CDR3 DNA reads TGTGCCAGCAGCTTTTACAGGGAAATCGCCGGGGAGCTGTTTTTT. The encoded protein is CASSFYREIAGELFF. Using reference TRBV7-2 and TRBJ2-2 for the parts outside the CDR3, the full variable domain is GAGVSQSPSNKVTEKGKDVELRCDPISGHTALYWYRQSLGQGLEFLIYFQGNSAPDKSGLPSDRFSAERTGGSVSTLTIQRTQQEDSAVYLCASSFYREIAGELFFGEGSRLTVL.

The chain employs TRBV6-5 and TRBJ2-1, with 8 bases fitting TRBD2. Germline CDR1 MNHEY, CDR2 SVGAGI. The CDR3 has 15 residues. The J segment lost 2 bases and the V segment lost 10 bases, leaving 10 bases of the junction unmatched. The CDR3 DNA reads TGTGCCACCACCCCGGGACTAGTGACCTACAATGAGCAGTTCTTC. Residues: CATTPGLVTYNEQFF.

This chain uses TRBV5-5 with TRBJ1-2, with D unresolved. The germline V gene has CDR1 SGHKS and CDR2 YYEKEE (reference sequence). V gave up 0 bases and J gave up 4 bases, with 4 bases separating them. The CDR3 is 12 amino acids. Here the CDR3 DNA reads TGTGCCAGCAGCTTGGATCCCTATGGCTACACCTTC. Translation gives CASSLDPYGYTF.

This clone came up a few times. The chain uses TRBV10-3 and TRBJ1-2, with a weak D call TRBD1 (6 bases). Trimming took 3 bases from V and 8 from J, leaving 13 bases between them. The germline CDR1 and CDR2 sequences are ENHRY and SYGVKD. The CDR3 loop spans 13 amino acids. The CDR3 DNA reads as TGTGCCATCAGTGACAGGGGAGAGGGCGGCTACACCTTC. This sequence encodes CAISDRGEGGYTF.